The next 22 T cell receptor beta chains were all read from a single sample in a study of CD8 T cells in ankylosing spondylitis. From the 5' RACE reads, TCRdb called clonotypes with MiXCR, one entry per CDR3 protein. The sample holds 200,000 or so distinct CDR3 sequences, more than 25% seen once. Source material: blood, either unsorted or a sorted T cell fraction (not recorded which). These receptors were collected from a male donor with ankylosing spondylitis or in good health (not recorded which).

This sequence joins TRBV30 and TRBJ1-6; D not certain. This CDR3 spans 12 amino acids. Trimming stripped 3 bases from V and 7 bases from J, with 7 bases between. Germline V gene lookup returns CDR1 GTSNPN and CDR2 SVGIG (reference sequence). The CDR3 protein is CAWSEGNSPLHF. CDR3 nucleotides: TGTGCCTGGAGCGAAGGAAATTCACCCCTCCACTTT.

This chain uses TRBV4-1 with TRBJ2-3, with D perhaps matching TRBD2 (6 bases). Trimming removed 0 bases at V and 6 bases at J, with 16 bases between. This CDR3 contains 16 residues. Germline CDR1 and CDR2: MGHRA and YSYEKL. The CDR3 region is CASSQDYSGTMDTQYF. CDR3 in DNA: TGCGCCAGCAGCCAAGATTATAGCGGTACGATGGATACGCAGTATTTT.

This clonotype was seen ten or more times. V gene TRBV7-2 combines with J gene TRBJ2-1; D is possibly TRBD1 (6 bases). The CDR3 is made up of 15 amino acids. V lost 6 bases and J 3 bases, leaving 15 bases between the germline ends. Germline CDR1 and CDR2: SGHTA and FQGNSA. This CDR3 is CASRGGPRVYNEQFF. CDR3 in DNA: TGTGCCAGCAGAGGGGGACCTAGAGTCTACAATGAGCAGTTCTTC.

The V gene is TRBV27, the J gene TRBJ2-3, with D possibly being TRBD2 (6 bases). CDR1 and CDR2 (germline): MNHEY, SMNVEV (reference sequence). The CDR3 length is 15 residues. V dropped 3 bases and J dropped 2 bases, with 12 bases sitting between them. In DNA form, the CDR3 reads TGTGCCAGCAGTTTCCGCGCGGGACCCACAGATACGCAGTATTTT. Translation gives CASSFRAGPTDTQYF.

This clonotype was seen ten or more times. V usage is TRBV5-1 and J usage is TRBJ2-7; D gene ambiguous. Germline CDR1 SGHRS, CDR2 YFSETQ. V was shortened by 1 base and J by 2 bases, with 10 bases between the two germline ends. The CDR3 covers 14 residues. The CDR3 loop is CASSLSGSPYEQYF. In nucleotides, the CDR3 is TGCGCCAGCAGCTTGTCCGGGTCCCCCTACGAGCAGTACTTC.

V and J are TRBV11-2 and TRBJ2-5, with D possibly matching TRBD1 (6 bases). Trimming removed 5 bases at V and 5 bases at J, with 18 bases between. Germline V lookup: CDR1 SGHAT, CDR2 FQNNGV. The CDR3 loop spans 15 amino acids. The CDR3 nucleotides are TGTGCCAGCAGCCCCGGACAGAGAAGGGAGGAGACCCAGTACTTC. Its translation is CASSPGQRREETQYF.

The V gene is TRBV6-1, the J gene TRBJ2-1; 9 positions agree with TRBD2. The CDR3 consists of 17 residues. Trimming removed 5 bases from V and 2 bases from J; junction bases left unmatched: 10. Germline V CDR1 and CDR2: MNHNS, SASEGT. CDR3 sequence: CASSTLTSGSTYNEQFF. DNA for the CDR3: TGTGCCAGCAGTACCTTGACTAGCGGATCGACCTACAATGAGCAGTTCTTC.

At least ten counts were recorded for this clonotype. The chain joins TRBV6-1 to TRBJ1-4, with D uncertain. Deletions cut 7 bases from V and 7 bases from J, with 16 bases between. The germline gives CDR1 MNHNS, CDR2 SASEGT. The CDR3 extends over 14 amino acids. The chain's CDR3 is CASTPRPGGEKLFF. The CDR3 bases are TGTGCCAGCACCCCTCGCCCGGGTGGTGAAAAACTGTTTTTT.

In nucleotides, the CDR3 is TGCAGCGTTGAAGATCTGGAAGGGAGAGGCGACAATGAGCAGTTCTTC. Translating gives CSVEDLEGRGDNEQFF. The chain is built from TRBV29-1 and TRBJ2-1; the D gene is possibly TRBD2 (5 bases). The CDR3 totals 16 residues. The V gene lost 0 bases and the J gene lost 5 bases, with 17 bases spanning the gap. CDR1 and CDR2 from the germline V gene are SQVTM and ANQGSEA.

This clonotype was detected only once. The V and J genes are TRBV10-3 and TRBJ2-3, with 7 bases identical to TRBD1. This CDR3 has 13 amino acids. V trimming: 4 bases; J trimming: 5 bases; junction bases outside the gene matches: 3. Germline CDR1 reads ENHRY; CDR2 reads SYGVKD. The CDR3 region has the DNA TGTGCCATCAGTGGTGCAGGGGGAGATACGCAGTATTTT. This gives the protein CAISGAGGDTQYF.

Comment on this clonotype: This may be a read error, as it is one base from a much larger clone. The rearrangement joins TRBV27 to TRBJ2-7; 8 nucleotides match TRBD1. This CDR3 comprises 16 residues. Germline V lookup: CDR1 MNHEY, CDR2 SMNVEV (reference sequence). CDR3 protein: CASSPLLGQASYEQDF. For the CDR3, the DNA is TGTGCCAGCAGTCCCCTACTGGGACAGGCCTCCTACGAGCAGGACTTC.

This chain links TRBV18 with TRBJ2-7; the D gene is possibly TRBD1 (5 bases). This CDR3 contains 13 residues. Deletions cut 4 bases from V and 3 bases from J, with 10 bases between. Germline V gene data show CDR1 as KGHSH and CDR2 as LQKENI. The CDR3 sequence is CASSLTVHYEQYF. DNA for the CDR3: TGTGCCAGCTCACTGACAGTACACTACGAGCAGTACTTC. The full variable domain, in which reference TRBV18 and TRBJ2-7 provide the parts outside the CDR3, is NAGVMQNPRHLVRRRGQEARLRCSPMKGHSHVYWYRQLPEEGLKFMVYLQKENIIDESGMPKERFSAEFPKEGPSILRIQQVVRGDSAAYFCASSLTVHYEQYFGPGTRLTVT.

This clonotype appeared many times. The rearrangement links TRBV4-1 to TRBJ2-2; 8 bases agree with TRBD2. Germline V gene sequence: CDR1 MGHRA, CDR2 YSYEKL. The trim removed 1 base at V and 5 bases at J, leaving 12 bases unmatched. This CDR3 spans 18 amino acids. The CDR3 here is CASSQVGIAGFLTGELFF. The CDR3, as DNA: TGCGCCAGCAGCCAAGTTGGAATAGCGGGATTTTTGACCGGGGAGCTGTTTTTT.

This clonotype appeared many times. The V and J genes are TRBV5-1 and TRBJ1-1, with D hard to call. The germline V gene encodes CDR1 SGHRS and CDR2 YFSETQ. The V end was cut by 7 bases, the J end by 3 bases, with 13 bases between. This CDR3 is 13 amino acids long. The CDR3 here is CASARREHTEAFF. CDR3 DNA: TGCGCCAGCGCCCGGCGGGAACACACTGAAGCTTTCTTT.

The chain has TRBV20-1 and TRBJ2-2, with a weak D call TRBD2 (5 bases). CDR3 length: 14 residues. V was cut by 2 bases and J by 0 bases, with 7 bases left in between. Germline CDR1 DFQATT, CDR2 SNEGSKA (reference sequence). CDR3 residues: CSARLGANTGELFF. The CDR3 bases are TGCAGTGCTAGATTGGGAGCGAACACCGGGGAGCTGTTTTTT.

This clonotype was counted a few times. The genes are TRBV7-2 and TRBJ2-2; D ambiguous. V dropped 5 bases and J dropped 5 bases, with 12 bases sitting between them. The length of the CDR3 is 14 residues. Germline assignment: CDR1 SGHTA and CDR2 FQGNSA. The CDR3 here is CASSLPPLTGELFF. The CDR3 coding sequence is TGTGCCAGCAGCCTCCCGCCTTTGACCGGGGAGCTGTTTTTT. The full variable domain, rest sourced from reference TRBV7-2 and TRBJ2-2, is GAGVSQSPSNKVTEKGKDVELRCDPISGHTALYWYRQSLGQGLEFLIYFQGNSAPDKSGLPSDRFSAERTGGSVSTLTIQRTQQEDSAVYLCASSLPPLTGELFFGEGSRLTVL.

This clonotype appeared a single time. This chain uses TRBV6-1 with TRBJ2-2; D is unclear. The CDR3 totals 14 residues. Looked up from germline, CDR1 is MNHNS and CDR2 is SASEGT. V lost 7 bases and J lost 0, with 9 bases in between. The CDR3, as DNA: TGTGCCAGCATAAGGTCGGCGAACACCGGGGAGCTGTTTTTT. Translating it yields CASIRSANTGELFF.

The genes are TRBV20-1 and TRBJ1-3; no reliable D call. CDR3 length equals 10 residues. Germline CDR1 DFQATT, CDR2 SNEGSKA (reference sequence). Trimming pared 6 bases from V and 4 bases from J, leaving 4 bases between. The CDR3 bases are TGCAGTGCCGTGGGAAACACCATATATTTT. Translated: CSAVGNTIYF.

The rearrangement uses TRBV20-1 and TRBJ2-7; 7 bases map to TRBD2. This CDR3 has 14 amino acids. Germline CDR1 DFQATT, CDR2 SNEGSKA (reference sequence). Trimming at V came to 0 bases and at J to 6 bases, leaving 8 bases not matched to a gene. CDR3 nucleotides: TGCAGTGCTAGAGATACTAGCGTCGGGTCCGAGCAGTACTTC. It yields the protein CSARDTSVGSEQYF.

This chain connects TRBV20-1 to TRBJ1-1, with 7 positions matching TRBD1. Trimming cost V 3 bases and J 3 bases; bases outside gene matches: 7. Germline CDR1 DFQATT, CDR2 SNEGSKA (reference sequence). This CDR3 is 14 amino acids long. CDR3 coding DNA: TGCAGTGCTAGGGGGACAGCGAGTTACACTGAAGCTTTCTTT. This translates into CSARGTASYTEAFF.

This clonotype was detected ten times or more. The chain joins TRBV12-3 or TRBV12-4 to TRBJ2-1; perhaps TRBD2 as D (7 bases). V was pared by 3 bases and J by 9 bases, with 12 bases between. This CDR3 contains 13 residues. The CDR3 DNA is TGTGCCAGCAGTTTGGGGGGGGGGCTTGAGCAGTTCTTC. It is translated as CASSLGGGLEQFF.

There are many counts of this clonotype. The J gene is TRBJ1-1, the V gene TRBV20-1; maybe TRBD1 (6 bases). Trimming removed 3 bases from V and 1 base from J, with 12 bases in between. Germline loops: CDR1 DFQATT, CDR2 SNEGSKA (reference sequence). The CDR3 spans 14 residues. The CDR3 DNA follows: TGCAGTGCTAGTCGCAGGGGCCGGAACACTGAAGCTTTCTTT. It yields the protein CSASRRGRNTEAFF.